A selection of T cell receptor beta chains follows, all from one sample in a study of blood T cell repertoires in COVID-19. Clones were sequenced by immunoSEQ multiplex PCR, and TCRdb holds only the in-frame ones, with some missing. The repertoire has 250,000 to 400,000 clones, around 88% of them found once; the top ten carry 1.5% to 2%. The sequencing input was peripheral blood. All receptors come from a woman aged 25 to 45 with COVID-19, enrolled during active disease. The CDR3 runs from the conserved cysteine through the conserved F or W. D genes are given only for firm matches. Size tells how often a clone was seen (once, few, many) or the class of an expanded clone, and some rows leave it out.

CDR3aa: CASSPTGGYYGYTF; CDR3nt: TGTGCCAGCAGCCCGACCGGAGGGTACTATGGCTACACCTTC; v_gene: TRBV11-2; abundance: NA; j_gene: TRBJ1-2; d_gene: NA
CDR3aa: CASRRFTGSMNTEAFF; CDR3nt: TGTGCCAGCAGACGCTTCACAGGGTCAATGAACACTGAAGCTTTCTTT; v_gene: TRBV11-2; abundance: NA; j_gene: TRBJ1-1; d_gene: NA
CDR3aa: CASSLDMNTEAFF; CDR3nt: TGTGCCAGCAGCCTGGACATGAACACTGAAGCTTTCTTT; v_gene: TRBV7-9; abundance: many; j_gene: TRBJ1-1; d_gene: NA
CDR3aa: CASSQQYSEKLFF; CDR3nt: TGTGCCAGCTCACAGCAATACAGCGAAAAACTGTTTTTT; v_gene: TRBV18; abundance: NA; j_gene: TRBJ1-4; d_gene: NA
CDR3aa: CASSINFQRDEQYF; CDR3nt: TGTGCCAGTAGTATAAACTTTCAGCGGGACGAGCAGTACTTC; v_gene: TRBV19; abundance: NA; j_gene: TRBJ2-7; d_gene: NA
CDR3aa: CASSQQSLAGGRDTQYF; CDR3nt: TGTGCCAGCAGCCAACAGTCGCTAGCGGGGGGCAGGGATACGCAGTATTTT; v_gene: TRBV7-3; abundance: NA; j_gene: TRBJ2-3; d_gene: TRBD2
CDR3aa: CASSLGPGQAQSSYGYTF; CDR3nt: TGCGCCAGCAGCTTGGGGCCGGGACAAGCACAATCCTCCTATGGCTACACCTTC; v_gene: TRBV5-1; abundance: NA; j_gene: TRBJ1-2; d_gene: NA
CDR3aa: CSVALDRGYTQYF; CDR3nt: TGCAGCGTTGCCCTGGACAGGGGTTATACGCAGTATTTT; v_gene: TRBV29-1; abundance: NA; j_gene: TRBJ2-3; d_gene: TRBD1
CDR3aa: CASSLGTPTGELFF; CDR3nt: TGTGCCAGCAGTTTAGGCACCCCAACCGGGGAGCTGTTTTTT; v_gene: TRBV27; abundance: NA; j_gene: TRBJ2-2; d_gene: NA
CDR3aa: CASSLAPGMNTEAFF; CDR3nt: TGTGCCAGCAGCTTAGCCCCGGGTATGAACACTGAAGCTTTCTTT; v_gene: TRBV7-8; abundance: NA; j_gene: TRBJ1-1; d_gene: NA
CDR3aa: CASSVGGGTNSGNTIYF; CDR3nt: TGTGCCAGCAGCGTAGGAGGGGGAACTAACTCTGGAAACACCATATATTTT; v_gene: TRBV9; abundance: NA; j_gene: TRBJ1-3; d_gene: NA
CDR3aa: CASSIRSLESYEQYF; CDR3nt: TGTGCCAGTAGTATTAGGTCGCTGGAGAGCTACGAGCAGTACTTC; v_gene: TRBV19; abundance: NA; j_gene: TRBJ2-7; d_gene: NA
CDR3aa: CASSLAWGTLAKNIQYF; CDR3nt: TGTGCCAGCAGCTTAGCGTGGGGGACTCTAGCCAAAAACATTCAGTACTTC; v_gene: TRBV7-2; abundance: NA; j_gene: TRBJ2-4; d_gene: NA
CDR3aa: CASSLTGGYEQYF; CDR3nt: TGTGCCAGCAGCTTAACAGGGGGGTACGAGCAGTACTTC; v_gene: TRBV11-2; abundance: NA; j_gene: TRBJ2-7; d_gene: TRBD1
CDR3aa: CASSLVPSNTEAFF; CDR3nt: TGTGCCAGCAGCTTAGTCCCCTCGAACACTGAAGCTTTCTTT; v_gene: TRBV11-2; abundance: once; j_gene: TRBJ1-1; d_gene: NA
CDR3aa: CASSQEGPGLGDGYTF; CDR3nt: TGTGCCAGCAGCCAAGAAGGGCCAGGGTTGGGTGATGGCTACACCTTC; v_gene: TRBV4-2; abundance: NA; j_gene: TRBJ1-2; d_gene: NA
CDR3aa: CASSFGQGNSPLHF; CDR3nt: TGTGCCAGCAGCTTCGGACAGGGAAATTCACCCCTCCACTTT; v_gene: TRBV7-9; abundance: once; j_gene: TRBJ1-6; d_gene: TRBD1
CDR3aa: CATSEGVGTEAFF; CDR3nt: TGTGCCACCAGTGAGGGAGTGGGCACTGAAGCTTTCTTT; v_gene: TRBV24-1; abundance: NA; j_gene: TRBJ1-1; d_gene: NA
CDR3aa: CASIQGSVSVNEKLFF; CDR3nt: TGTGCCAGCATCCAGGGCAGCGTATCGGTGAATGAAAAACTGTTTTTT; v_gene: TRBV2; abundance: NA; j_gene: TRBJ1-4; d_gene: NA
CDR3aa: CASSFVAGYLRSGNTIYF; CDR3nt: TGTGCCAGCAGCTTCGTGGCAGGGTATTTACGTTCTGGAAACACCATATATTTT; v_gene: TRBV5-8; abundance: few; j_gene: TRBJ1-3; d_gene: NA
CDR3aa: CASSLAAGNSGANVLTF; CDR3nt: TGTGCCAGCAGCTTGGCCGCAGGGAACTCTGGGGCCAACGTCCTGACTTTC; v_gene: TRBV5-4; abundance: NA; j_gene: TRBJ2-6; d_gene: NA
CDR3aa: CASSFLGSGGPTDTQYF; CDR3nt: TGTGCCAGCAGTTTCTTGGGTAGCGGGGGGCCTACAGATACGCAGTATTTT; v_gene: TRBV28; abundance: NA; j_gene: TRBJ2-3; d_gene: TRBD2
CDR3aa: CASSRTSGGNSYNEQFF; CDR3nt: TGTGCCAGCAGCCGGACTAGCGGGGGGAACTCCTACAATGAGCAGTTCTTC; v_gene: TRBV11-2; abundance: NA; j_gene: TRBJ2-1; d_gene: TRBD2
CDR3aa: CASSPRTGEAGELFF; CDR3nt: TGTGCCAGCTCACCGAGGACAGGGGAGGCCGGGGAGCTGTTTTTT; v_gene: TRBV18; abundance: NA; j_gene: TRBJ2-2; d_gene: TRBD1
CDR3aa: CASSIWVSLAFHEQYF; CDR3nt: TGTGCCAGTAGTATTTGGGTGTCGCTAGCCTTCCACGAGCAGTACTTC; v_gene: TRBV19; abundance: NA; j_gene: TRBJ2-7; d_gene: NA
CDR3aa: CASSTWTSGNTGELFF; CDR3nt: TGTGCCAGCAGCACGTGGACTAGCGGGAACACCGGGGAGCTGTTTTTT; v_gene: TRBV9; abundance: NA; j_gene: TRBJ2-2; d_gene: TRBD2
CDR3aa: CASSRGRTNIQYF; CDR3nt: TGTGCCAGCAGCCGGGGGCGCACAAACATTCAGTACTTC; v_gene: TRBV6-2/TRBV6-3; abundance: NA; j_gene: TRBJ2-4; d_gene: NA
CDR3aa: CASSRGQPGELFF; CDR3nt: TGTGCCAGTAGCAGAGGACAGCCCGGGGAGCTGTTTTTT; v_gene: TRBV19; abundance: NA; j_gene: TRBJ2-2; d_gene: NA
CDR3aa: CASSLRKGSSPLHF; CDR3nt: TGTGCCAGCAGTTTACGCAAAGGGAGTTCACCCCTCCACTTT; v_gene: TRBV6-5; abundance: NA; j_gene: TRBJ1-6; d_gene: NA
CDR3aa: CASAHRGPRQPQHF; CDR3nt: TGTGCCAGCGCACACAGGGGACCACGGCAGCCCCAGCATTTT; v_gene: TRBV6-5; abundance: NA; j_gene: TRBJ1-5; d_gene: TRBD1
CDR3aa: CASIHFTGPLHF; CDR3nt: TGTGCCAGCATCCATTTCACTGGACCCCTCCACTTT; v_gene: TRBV14; abundance: NA; j_gene: TRBJ1-6; d_gene: NA
CDR3aa: CASGLVAPGSTGELFF; CDR3nt: TGTGCTAGTGGTTTGGTAGCTCCAGGGTCCACCGGGGAGCTGTTTTTT; v_gene: TRBV12-5; abundance: NA; j_gene: TRBJ2-2; d_gene: NA
CDR3aa: CASSLLTGGWDSGANVLTF; CDR3nt: TGCGCCAGCAGCTTATTAACAGGGGGCTGGGACTCTGGGGCCAACGTCCTGACTTTC; v_gene: TRBV5-1; abundance: NA; j_gene: TRBJ2-6; d_gene: TRBD1
CDR3aa: CASSIGQGEAFF; CDR3nt: TGCGCCAGCAGCATCGGACAGGGAGAAGCTTTCTTT; v_gene: TRBV5-1; abundance: once; j_gene: TRBJ1-1; d_gene: TRBD1
CDR3aa: CASSPRGGGTGAQYF; CDR3nt: TGTGCCAGCAGCCCGCGGGGGGGCGGCACAGGGGCGCAGTATTTT; v_gene: TRBV9; abundance: once; j_gene: TRBJ2-3; d_gene: TRBD2
CDR3aa: CASKQGGYSNQPQHF; CDR3nt: TGTGCCAGCAAACAGGGGGGTTATAGCAATCAGCCCCAGCATTTT; v_gene: TRBV27; abundance: NA; j_gene: TRBJ1-5; d_gene: TRBD1
CDR3aa: CASSRNGGNSPLHF; CDR3nt: TGTGCCAGCAGCCGTAACGGGGGTAATTCACCCCTCCACTTT; v_gene: TRBV6-5; abundance: NA; j_gene: TRBJ1-6; d_gene: NA
CDR3aa: CASSPFRDRANTEAFF; CDR3nt: TGTGCCAGCAGCCCGTTCCGGGACAGGGCGAACACTGAAGCTTTCTTT; v_gene: TRBV5-4; abundance: NA; j_gene: TRBJ1-1; d_gene: TRBD1
CDR3aa: CASRTQGGTEAFF; CDR3nt: TGTGCCAGCAGAACACAGGGGGGCACTGAAGCTTTCTTT; v_gene: TRBV27; abundance: NA; j_gene: TRBJ1-1; d_gene: TRBD1
CDR3aa: CASSRGYLNYGYTF; CDR3nt: TGTGCCAGCAGCAGGGGCTACCTGAACTATGGCTACACCTTC; v_gene: TRBV13; abundance: once; j_gene: TRBJ1-2; d_gene: NA
CDR3aa: CASSPGTSGPRGTQYF; CDR3nt: TGTGCCAGCAGCCCCGGGACTAGCGGGCCTAGGGGGACCCAGTACTTC; v_gene: TRBV7-2; abundance: NA; j_gene: TRBJ2-5; d_gene: TRBD2
CDR3aa: CASSQRGTTYGYTF; CDR3nt: TGTGCCAGCAGCCAAAGGGGGACAACTTATGGCTACACCTTC; v_gene: TRBV3-1/TRBV3-2; abundance: NA; j_gene: TRBJ1-2; d_gene: NA
CDR3aa: CASSLEVGDRDGYTF; CDR3nt: TGCGCCAGCAGCTTGGAGGTGGGGGACAGGGATGGCTACACCTTC; v_gene: TRBV5-1; abundance: NA; j_gene: TRBJ1-2; d_gene: TRBD1
CDR3aa: CASSRDRDEDGYTF; CDR3nt: TGTGCCAGCAGCAGGGACAGGGATGAGGATGGCTACACCTTC; v_gene: TRBV5-4; abundance: NA; j_gene: TRBJ1-2; d_gene: TRBD1
CDR3aa: CASSLEVSGDTEAFF; CDR3nt: TGCGCCAGCAGCTTGGAAGTTTCAGGGGACACTGAAGCTTTCTTT; v_gene: TRBV5-1; abundance: once; j_gene: TRBJ1-1; d_gene: NA
CDR3aa: CASSVDGSPMNTEAFF; CDR3nt: TGTGCCAGCAGCGTAGACGGGAGTCCGATGAACACTGAAGCTTTCTTT; v_gene: TRBV9; abundance: NA; j_gene: TRBJ1-1; d_gene: NA
CDR3aa: CASSQGTDYGYTF; CDR3nt: TGTGCCAGCAGTCAGGGGACCGACTATGGCTACACCTTC; v_gene: TRBV6-5; abundance: NA; j_gene: TRBJ1-2; d_gene: NA
CDR3aa: CASSSRPAGGNEQFF; CDR3nt: TGTGCCAGCAGCTCCCGGCCAGCGGGGGGAAATGAGCAGTTCTTC; v_gene: TRBV3-1/TRBV3-2; abundance: NA; j_gene: TRBJ2-1; d_gene: TRBD2
CDR3aa: CSARDRNYGYTF; CDR3nt: TGCAGCGCTAGGGACAGAAACTATGGCTACACCTTC; v_gene: TRBV29-1; abundance: NA; j_gene: TRBJ1-2; d_gene: TRBD1
CDR3aa: CASSKTGHNSGNTIYF; CDR3nt: TGTGCCAGCAGCAAGACAGGGCACAACTCTGGAAACACCATATATTTT; v_gene: TRBV21-1; abundance: NA; j_gene: TRBJ1-3; d_gene: NA
CDR3aa: CASSITPPREKLFF; CDR3nt: TGTGCCAGCAGCATTACACCGCCTCGTGAAAAACTGTTTTTT; v_gene: TRBV21-1; abundance: NA; j_gene: TRBJ1-4; d_gene: NA
CDR3aa: CASSDGRTDNSPLHF; CDR3nt: TGTGCCAGCAGTGACGGACGGACAGATAATTCACCCCTCCACTTT; v_gene: TRBV6-1; abundance: few; j_gene: TRBJ1-6; d_gene: NA
CDR3aa: CASSMTGGSYEQYF; CDR3nt: TGTGCCAGCAGCATGACAGGGGGCTCCTACGAGCAGTACTTC; v_gene: TRBV7-2; abundance: NA; j_gene: TRBJ2-7; d_gene: TRBD1
CDR3aa: CSVRAHRQNTEAFF; CDR3nt: TGCAGCGTTCGAGCCCATCGACAGAACACTGAAGCTTTCTTT; v_gene: TRBV29-1; abundance: NA; j_gene: TRBJ1-1; d_gene: NA
CDR3aa: CASSVRGQGYNSPLHF; CDR3nt: TGCGCCAGCAGCGTAAGGGGACAGGGGTATAATTCACCCCTCCACTTT; v_gene: TRBV4-3; abundance: NA; j_gene: TRBJ1-6; d_gene: TRBD1
CDR3aa: CASSGQQGITYEQYF; CDR3nt: TGTGCCAGCAGCGGACAACAGGGGATAACCTACGAGCAGTACTTC; v_gene: TRBV5-4; abundance: NA; j_gene: TRBJ2-7; d_gene: TRBD1
CDR3aa: CAWSVTGQHTGELFF; CDR3nt: TGTGCCTGGAGTGTAACCGGACAACACACCGGGGAGCTGTTTTTT; v_gene: TRBV30; abundance: NA; j_gene: TRBJ2-2; d_gene: NA